Listed below are T cell receptor beta chains from one sample, sequenced in a study of naive and memory T cell subsets. TCRdb re-derived calls from the UMI-ligation and nested PCR reads in MiXCR, one entry per CDR3 protein. Of 30,000 to 35,000 distinct CDR3 sequences in the sample, about 7.4% were seen once. Sequencing used skin, obtained from a tuberculin skin test site. These receptors were taken from an adult in good health. CDR3s include the opening cysteine and the closing phenylalanine or tryptophan. The D gene is left open where the match is weak. Clone size is shown for a subset of rows, as once, few, many or a class of expanded clone.

v_call: TRBV4-1; d_call: TRBD1; j_call: TRBJ2-6; clone_size: -; cdr3_nt: TGCGCCAGCAGCGAGACAGGGACTGGGGCCAACGTCCTGACTTTC; cdr3_aa: CASSETGTGANVLTF
v_call: TRBV5-1; d_call: -; j_call: TRBJ1-1; clone_size: -; cdr3_nt: TGCGCCAGCAGCTTGGGGGGAAAGAACACTGAAGCTTTCTTT; cdr3_aa: CASSLGGKNTEAFF
v_call: TRBV27; d_call: TRBD2; j_call: TRBJ2-7; clone_size: many; cdr3_nt: TGTGCCAGCAGTTTCGCGACTAGCGGTTCCTACGAGCAGTACTTC; cdr3_aa: CASSFATSGSYEQYF
v_call: TRBV7-2; d_call: -; j_call: TRBJ2-7; clone_size: few; cdr3_nt: TGTGCCAGCAGCTTAAGGGGCCAGCTCGAGCAGTACTTC; cdr3_aa: CASSLRGQLEQYF
v_call: TRBV14; d_call: -; j_call: TRBJ2-2; clone_size: -; cdr3_nt: TGTGCCAGCAGCCAAGGTTGGAACACCGGGGAGCTGTTTTTT; cdr3_aa: CASSQGWNTGELFF
v_call: TRBV11-2; d_call: -; j_call: TRBJ2-7; clone_size: many; cdr3_nt: TGTGCCAGCAGCCCGGACAACTCCTACGAGCAGTACTTC; cdr3_aa: CASSPDNSYEQYF
v_call: TRBV11-2; d_call: -; j_call: TRBJ2-1; clone_size: many; cdr3_nt: TGTGCCAGCAGCCCTACTAGCATCTACAATGAGCAGTTCTTC; cdr3_aa: CASSPTSIYNEQFF
v_call: TRBV12-3/TRBV12-4; d_call: -; j_call: TRBJ2-7; clone_size: few; cdr3_nt: TGTGCCAGCAGTTCCCAAGGGGGGGACTACGAGCAGTACTTC; cdr3_aa: CASSSQGGDYEQYF
v_call: TRBV27; d_call: TRBD2; j_call: TRBJ2-2; clone_size: many; cdr3_nt: TGTGCCAGCAGCACTCTAGCGGGGGGGCGGCAATGGAACACCGGGGAGCTGTTTTTT; cdr3_aa: CASSTLAGGRQWNTGELFF
v_call: TRBV10-3; d_call: TRBD1; j_call: TRBJ2-5; clone_size: many; cdr3_nt: TGTGCCATCACCTCAGGGGGCGAGCAAGAGACCCAGTACTTC; cdr3_aa: CAITSGGEQETQYF
v_call: TRBV7-2; d_call: TRBD1; j_call: TRBJ2-5; clone_size: many; cdr3_nt: TGTGCCAGCAGCTTTCCGACCGTAGCGGGACAGGGGGCGCGGGAGACCCAGTACTTC; cdr3_aa: CASSFPTVAGQGARETQYF
v_call: TRBV15; d_call: -; j_call: TRBJ2-1; clone_size: -; cdr3_nt: TGTGCCACCAGCGGGGATAGCTCCTACAATGAGCAGTTCTTC; cdr3_aa: CATSGDSSYNEQFF
v_call: TRBV3-1; d_call: TRBD1; j_call: TRBJ1-1; clone_size: many; cdr3_nt: TGTGCCAGCAGCCAATCAGGGGGCGCTTACACTGAAGCTTTCTTT; cdr3_aa: CASSQSGGAYTEAFF
v_call: TRBV11-2; d_call: -; j_call: TRBJ2-3; clone_size: many; cdr3_nt: TGTGCCAGCAGCTACGACAGGTTAAACACAGATACGCAGTATTTT; cdr3_aa: CASSYDRLNTDTQYF
v_call: TRBV13; d_call: TRBD1; j_call: TRBJ1-3; clone_size: few; cdr3_nt: TGTGCCAGCAGCTTAAGTAAGGGGGCCTTGAGAAACACCATATATTTT; cdr3_aa: CASSLSKGALRNTIYF
v_call: TRBV10-2; d_call: TRBD2; j_call: TRBJ2-3; clone_size: -; cdr3_nt: TGCGCCAGCAGTGACCCGGGACTAGCGGGTGGCGGGATGGCGCAGTATTTT; cdr3_aa: CASSDPGLAGGGMAQYF
v_call: TRBV12-3/TRBV12-4; d_call: TRBD2; j_call: TRBJ2-3; clone_size: many; cdr3_nt: TGTGCCAGCACGGGGGGGGCGCGTACAGATACGCAGTATTTT; cdr3_aa: CASTGGARTDTQYF
v_call: TRBV18; d_call: -; j_call: TRBJ1-1; clone_size: -; cdr3_nt: TGTGCCAGCTCACCCGACAGGACAACCAGGACTGAAGCTTTCTTT; cdr3_aa: CASSPDRTTRTEAFF
v_call: TRBV19; d_call: TRBD1; j_call: TRBJ1-5; clone_size: many; cdr3_nt: TGTGCCAGTAGTTACCGGGACAGAAATCAGCCCCAGCATTTT; cdr3_aa: CASSYRDRNQPQHF
v_call: TRBV10-3; d_call: -; j_call: TRBJ1-1; clone_size: many; cdr3_nt: TGTGCCATCGACGGGGGGATGGACACTGAAGCTTTCTTT; cdr3_aa: CAIDGGMDTEAFF
v_call: TRBV24-1; d_call: -; j_call: TRBJ2-3; clone_size: -; cdr3_nt: TGTGCCACCAGTGCCCGAGGTGCCTTTACGCAGTATTTT; cdr3_aa: CATSARGAFTQYF
v_call: TRBV29-1; d_call: TRBD1; j_call: TRBJ2-7; clone_size: many; cdr3_nt: TGCAGCGCCGTTCCCGGGACAGGGGCATACGAGCAGTACTTC; cdr3_aa: CSAVPGTGAYEQYF
v_call: TRBV20-1; d_call: -; j_call: TRBJ2-7; clone_size: many; cdr3_nt: TGCAGTGCTAGAAAGGGGCTAGCGTACGAGCAGTACTTC; cdr3_aa: CSARKGLAYEQYF
v_call: TRBV10-1; d_call: TRBD2; j_call: TRBJ2-3; clone_size: many; cdr3_nt: TGCGCCAGCAGTGAGGCTAGCGGGGGGGCTGAAGATACGCAGTATTTT; cdr3_aa: CASSEASGGAEDTQYF
v_call: TRBV27; d_call: -; j_call: TRBJ1-4; clone_size: many; cdr3_nt: TGTGCCAGCCGACAGGTCTCCCTTACTAATGAAAAACTGTTTTTT; cdr3_aa: CASRQVSLTNEKLFF
v_call: TRBV11-2; d_call: -; j_call: TRBJ1-1; clone_size: many; cdr3_nt: TGTGCCAGCAGCTGGCGGACGGAGAAGAACACTGAAGCTTTCTTT; cdr3_aa: CASSWRTEKNTEAFF
v_call: TRBV11-2; d_call: TRBD1; j_call: TRBJ1-4; clone_size: few; cdr3_nt: TGTGCCAGCAGACGGAAGGGGGCGGGTGGTGAAAAACTGTTTTTT; cdr3_aa: CASRRKGAGGEKLFF
v_call: TRBV13; d_call: -; j_call: TRBJ2-2; clone_size: many; cdr3_nt: TGTGCCAGCAGCGAAAGACAGTCCTCGAGGACCGGGGAGCTGTTTTTT; cdr3_aa: CASSERQSSRTGELFF
v_call: TRBV20-1; d_call: -; j_call: TRBJ2-2; clone_size: few; cdr3_nt: TGCAGTGCTATTAACGCCAGACAACCAACAACCGGGGAGCTGTTTTTT; cdr3_aa: CSAINARQPTTGELFF
v_call: TRBV5-1; d_call: -; j_call: TRBJ2-1; clone_size: many; cdr3_nt: TGCGCCAGCAGCTTGGAGCCCTCCTACAATGAGCAGTTCTTC; cdr3_aa: CASSLEPSYNEQFF
v_call: TRBV7-6; d_call: -; j_call: TRBJ2-1; clone_size: many; cdr3_nt: TGTGCCAGCAGCCCAAACATAGCGACTTCCTACAATGAGCAGTTCTTC; cdr3_aa: CASSPNIATSYNEQFF
v_call: TRBV20-1; d_call: TRBD1; j_call: TRBJ1-1; clone_size: many; cdr3_nt: TGCAGTGCTGTTGACAGGGCGGGTAAGACTGAAGCTTTCTTT; cdr3_aa: CSAVDRAGKTEAFF
v_call: TRBV20-1; d_call: -; j_call: TRBJ2-7; clone_size: -; cdr3_nt: TGCAGTGCTAGAGAGGGAGCGTCGGAGCAGTACTTC; cdr3_aa: CSAREGASEQYF
v_call: TRBV15; d_call: -; j_call: TRBJ2-1; clone_size: -; cdr3_nt: TGTGCCACCAGCAGTGGGCTGGGGAGCAATGAGCAGTTCTTC; cdr3_aa: CATSSGLGSNEQFF
v_call: TRBV7-3; d_call: -; j_call: TRBJ1-6; clone_size: few; cdr3_nt: TGTGCCAGCAGCTTAATGGACGGGAATTCACCCCTCCACTTT; cdr3_aa: CASSLMDGNSPLHF
v_call: TRBV11-2; d_call: -; j_call: TRBJ1-1; clone_size: -; cdr3_nt: TGTGCCAGCAGCTTAGTGGGCAGGGAAGCTTTCTTT; cdr3_aa: CASSLVGREAFF
v_call: TRBV5-4; d_call: TRBD2; j_call: TRBJ2-4; clone_size: many; cdr3_nt: TGTGCCAGCAGCTCGACTAGCGGGGGGCCGTCAGCCAAAAACATTCAGTACTTC; cdr3_aa: CASSSTSGGPSAKNIQYF
v_call: TRBV9; d_call: -; j_call: TRBJ2-3; clone_size: few; cdr3_nt: TGTGCCAGCAGCGTAGTCCCGGTCGGGGGGCGAAGCACAGATACGCAGTATTTT; cdr3_aa: CASSVVPVGGRSTDTQYF
v_call: TRBV5-6; d_call: TRBD1; j_call: TRBJ2-7; clone_size: many; cdr3_nt: TGTGCCAGCAGCTTGGGGCAGGGGGCTAGCTACGAGCAGTACTTC; cdr3_aa: CASSLGQGASYEQYF
v_call: TRBV20-1; d_call: -; j_call: TRBJ2-2; clone_size: many; cdr3_nt: TGCAGTGCTAGAAACTCCTTGAACACCGGGGAGCTGTTTTTT; cdr3_aa: CSARNSLNTGELFF
v_call: TRBV12-3/TRBV12-4; d_call: -; j_call: TRBJ1-4; clone_size: many; cdr3_nt: TGTGCCAGCAGTTTAGCGGGGGGGCTTAGGGAAAAACTGTTTTTT; cdr3_aa: CASSLAGGLREKLFF
v_call: TRBV20-1; d_call: -; j_call: TRBJ2-7; clone_size: many; cdr3_nt: TGCAGTGCTAGTATGCCGAGGGGGGAGCAGTACTTC; cdr3_aa: CSASMPRGEQYF
v_call: TRBV11-1; d_call: -; j_call: TRBJ1-2; clone_size: -; cdr3_nt: TGTGCCAGCAGCCCCAGAGCGGGCCGGGACGGCGGGGGCTACACCTTC; cdr3_aa: CASSPRAGRDGGGYTF
v_call: TRBV9; d_call: -; j_call: TRBJ1-1; clone_size: many; cdr3_nt: TGTGCCAGCAGCGTAGGGTGGAACTCTGAAGCTTTCTTT; cdr3_aa: CASSVGWNSEAFF
v_call: TRBV7-2; d_call: -; j_call: TRBJ1-2; clone_size: few; cdr3_nt: TGTGCCAGCAGCCTCAATGAGGGATTTGGCTACACCTTC; cdr3_aa: CASSLNEGFGYTF
v_call: TRBV5-8; d_call: -; j_call: TRBJ2-3; clone_size: many; cdr3_nt: TGTGCCAGCAGCCCGGATAAAAAGCGGTACCTCACAGATACGCAGTATTTT; cdr3_aa: CASSPDKKRYLTDTQYF
v_call: TRBV27; d_call: -; j_call: TRBJ1-5; clone_size: -; cdr3_nt: TGTGCCAGCAGTCGCGTGGACCCTCGAAGGGTAAGCAATCAGCCCCAGCATTTT; cdr3_aa: CASSRVDPRRVSNQPQHF
v_call: TRBV12-3/TRBV12-4; d_call: -; j_call: TRBJ2-6; clone_size: many; cdr3_nt: TGTGCCAGCAGTTTTAAGGCGGGCTCTGGGGCCAACGTCCTGACTTTC; cdr3_aa: CASSFKAGSGANVLTF
v_call: TRBV6-1; d_call: -; j_call: TRBJ2-3; clone_size: many; cdr3_nt: TGTGCCAGCAGTTTCAGGGGGGACGACACAGATACGCAGTATTTT; cdr3_aa: CASSFRGDDTDTQYF
v_call: TRBV12-3/TRBV12-4; d_call: TRBD2; j_call: TRBJ2-1; clone_size: many; cdr3_nt: TGTGCCAGCAGTTCACGGGGGGACGATGAGCAGTTCTTC; cdr3_aa: CASSSRGDDEQFF
v_call: TRBV10-2; d_call: TRBD2; j_call: TRBJ2-5; clone_size: many; cdr3_nt: TGCGCCAGCAGTGACTGGGGAGGGGACCAAGAGACCCAGTACTTC; cdr3_aa: CASSDWGGDQETQYF
v_call: TRBV6-5; d_call: -; j_call: TRBJ2-7; clone_size: few; cdr3_nt: TGTGCCAGCAGTTACGGCGGGGTGGGTGGGGGCGAGCAGTACTTC; cdr3_aa: CASSYGGVGGGEQYF
v_call: TRBV5-1; d_call: TRBD2; j_call: TRBJ2-7; clone_size: many; cdr3_nt: TGCGCCAGCAGCTCTAGCGGGGGGAGCTACGAGCAGTACTTC; cdr3_aa: CASSSSGGSYEQYF
v_call: TRBV6-1; d_call: -; j_call: TRBJ2-1; clone_size: many; cdr3_nt: TGTGCCAGCAGTGAAGAGAAAGGCTACAATGAGCAGTTCTTC; cdr3_aa: CASSEEKGYNEQFF
v_call: TRBV7-9; d_call: TRBD2; j_call: TRBJ2-1; clone_size: medium-sized; cdr3_nt: TGTGCCAGCAGCTTAGGGACTAGCGGGGGCGATGAGCAGTTCTTC; cdr3_aa: CASSLGTSGGDEQFF
v_call: TRBV5-1; d_call: -; j_call: TRBJ2-1; clone_size: few; cdr3_nt: TGCGCCAGCAGGTACGGGGACCGGAGCTCCTACAATGAGCAGTTCTTC; cdr3_aa: CASRYGDRSSYNEQFF
v_call: TRBV7-8; d_call: TRBD1; j_call: TRBJ2-7; clone_size: many; cdr3_nt: TGTGCCAGCAGCTTAAACCGGGACAGGGTCGAGCAGTACTTC; cdr3_aa: CASSLNRDRVEQYF
v_call: TRBV12-3/TRBV12-4; d_call: TRBD2; j_call: TRBJ2-3; clone_size: many; cdr3_nt: TGTGCCAGCAGTTCTAGTGGGATTAGCGGGGGCGAGTGGTATTTT; cdr3_aa: CASSSSGISGGEWYF
v_call: TRBV9; d_call: TRBD1; j_call: TRBJ1-2; clone_size: many; cdr3_nt: TGTGCCAGCAGCTTCAACAGGGGACAGAACTATGGCTACACCTTC; cdr3_aa: CASSFNRGQNYGYTF
v_call: TRBV2; d_call: -; j_call: TRBJ2-7; clone_size: medium-sized; cdr3_nt: TGTGCCAGCAGTGAGCCCCCGGGGAACTACGAGCAGTACTTC; cdr3_aa: CASSEPPGNYEQYF